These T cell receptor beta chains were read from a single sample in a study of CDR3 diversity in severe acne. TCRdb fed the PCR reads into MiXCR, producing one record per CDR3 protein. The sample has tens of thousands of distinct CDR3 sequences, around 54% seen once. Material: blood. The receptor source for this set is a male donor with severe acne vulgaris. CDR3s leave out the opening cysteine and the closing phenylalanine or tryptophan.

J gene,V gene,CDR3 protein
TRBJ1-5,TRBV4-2,ASSPEGAGEGAETQH
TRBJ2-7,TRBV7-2,ASSASGSNEQY
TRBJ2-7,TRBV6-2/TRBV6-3,ASRTAGTGSEQY
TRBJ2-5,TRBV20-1,SARDGGEGEETQY
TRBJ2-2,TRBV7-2,ASSLARADWHTGELF
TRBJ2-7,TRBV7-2,ARKAGHEQY
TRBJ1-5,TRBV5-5,ASSLRAGGPLH
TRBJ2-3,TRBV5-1,ASSLSPSGSGAQY
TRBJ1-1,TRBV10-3,AIREQGSLTAF
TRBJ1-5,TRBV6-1,ASSEEVRGTYSNQPQH
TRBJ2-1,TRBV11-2,ASSLGGHEQF
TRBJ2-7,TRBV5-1,ASSFGDPISYEQY
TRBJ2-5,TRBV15,ATSGPGQGVETQY
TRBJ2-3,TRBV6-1,ASSWGVMLGGIDTQY